This T cell receptor (beta chain) appears in the sequencing data of a study of T cell responses to AZD1222 COVID-19 vaccine. This CDR3 is 14 amino acids long. V gave up 0 bases and J gave up 7 bases; unmatched junction bases: 4. Germline CDR1 is GTSNPN and CDR2 is SVGIG (reference sequence). Repertoires were generated with immunoSEQ multiplex PCR, while TCRdb's copy carries only in-frame clones and drops some. The repertoire holds about 150,000 clones, with approximately 87% as singletons. V is TRBV30 and J is TRBJ1-5; the match to TRBD1 covers 9 bases. The material sequenced was peripheral blood, taken 28 days after the second AZD1222 dose. The clonotype was recovered from an adult who received the AZD1222 COVID-19 vaccine. CDR3 loop: CAWSVQGAKQPQHF. CDR3 coding DNA: TGTGCCTGGAGTGTACAGGGGGCGAAGCAGCCCCAGCATTTT.